This T cell receptor (beta chain) came from a study of OX40 agonist ivuxolimab in advanced cancers. Study background: Participants, around 80% male, averaged around 60 years of age, ranging from 23 to 79. It was permissible to have had prior anti-PD-1, anti-PD-L1 or anti-CTLA-4 therapy, and 40% had some.

Concerning this clone: Antigen: not known.

V lost 2 bases and J lost 7, with 18 bases in between. In germline, CDR1 is PRHDT, CDR2 FYEKMQ (reference sequence). This CDR3 is 15 amino acids long. The data were produced by immunoSEQ multiplex PCR, yet TCRdb's version contains in-frame clones alone and is incomplete. Among 70,000 or so clones listed, 85% were seen once. General study findings and limits: In general, CD8+ T cells held more expanded clones than CD4+ did, on average.

The receptor was derived from an adult with an advanced solid tumor such as melanoma, head and neck, liver or kidney cancer. The chain combines TRBV13 with TRBJ2-7; D is uncertain. Source: CD4+ or CD8+ T cells sorted from blood, taken in a trial of the OX40 agonist ivuxolimab. The CDR3 spells CASSLRFGAKGEQYF. The CDR3 region has the DNA TGTGCCAGCAGCTTAAGGTTCGGAGCTAAAGGGGAGCAGTACTTC.